This is a list of T cell receptor beta chains from one sample in a study of human T cells and chemical hapten exposure. TCRdb called the RACE reads again in MiXCR, with one record for every CDR3 protein. Of some 120,000 distinct CDR3 sequences listed, about 12% are singletons. This material consisted of whole blood, taken in connection with sensitization to the hapten diphenylcyclopropenone (DPC). All receptors come from a woman between 45 and 65 years old with alopecia areata. Some clones in this sample may be carry-over from other donors' samples. CDR3s include the opening cysteine and the closing phenylalanine or tryptophan. A D gene is named only where the DNA matches it firmly. Not all rows give a size; the values are once, few, many and, for expanded clones, a class.

d_call j_call v_call clone_size cdr3_nt cdr3_aa
NA TRBJ2-1 TRBV7-2 NA TGTGCCAGCAGCTTATCAGCCGGATCCTACAATGAGCAGTTCTTC CASSLSAGSYNEQFF
TRBD2 TRBJ2-1 TRBV28 NA TGTGCCAGCTTGACCCCGACTAGCGGGAGAAGTGAGCAGTTCTTC CASLTPTSGRSEQFF
NA TRBJ2-7 TRBV11-2 few TGTGCCAGCAGCTTTTTGATGGGGGCTGTCCCCGAGCAGTACTTC CASSFLMGAVPEQYF
NA TRBJ1-2 TRBV7-9 many TGTGCCAGCAGCGTCGGGAATCCTGAGCATGGCTACACCTTC CASSVGNPEHGYTF
NA TRBJ1-1 TRBV13 NA TGTGCCAGCAGCTTCGCACCCTCGGGCACTGAAGCTTTCTTT CASSFAPSGTEAFF
TRBD2 TRBJ2-3 TRBV6-1 few TGTGCCAGCATAGGAGCGGGGGCGTCCACAGATACGCAGTATTTT CASIGAGASTDTQYF
NA TRBJ1-6 TRBV4-1 few TGCGCCAGCAGCCAGGGGACGACCATCCAACCCCTCCACTTT CASSQGTTIQPLHF
NA TRBJ2-6 TRBV3-1 many TGTGCCAGCAGCCATCTGTTGACCTCGACCCTACGCTCTGGGGCCAACGTCCTGACTTTC CASSHLLTSTLRSGANVLTF
NA TRBJ1-5 TRBV20-1 NA TGCAGTGCTAGTGACGGACAGCGGCTTCAGCCCCAGCATTTT CSASDGQRLQPQHF
NA TRBJ2-5 TRBV6-2/TRBV6-3 many TGTGCCAGCAGATACGGGGAGACCCAGTACTTC CASRYGETQYF
NA TRBJ2-7 TRBV5-1 NA TGCGCCAGCAGCTTGGGTGGGGACGAGCAGTACTTC CASSLGGDEQYF
NA TRBJ2-3 TRBV5-8 many TGTGCCAGCAGCAAAGTCGTTCGGCCCAGTAATACGCAGTATTTT CASSKVVRPSNTQYF
NA TRBJ2-7 TRBV7-9 many TGTGCCAGCAGCTTAGCGAATTCGTACGAGCAGTACTTC CASSLANSYEQYF
NA TRBJ2-3 TRBV13 many TGTGCCAGCAGCTTGGCGACAGATACGCAGTATTTT CASSLATDTQYF
TRBD1 TRBJ2-3 TRBV7-9 NA TGTGCCAGCAGCCTGGACAGGGCTCGTGGCACAGATACGCAGTATTTT CASSLDRARGTDTQYF
TRBD1 TRBJ2-7 TRBV6-5 many TGTGCCAGCAGTTACTCGATATCAGGGGGCGCGGGCGAGCAGTACTTC CASSYSISGGAGEQYF
NA TRBJ1-5 TRBV5-5 NA TGTGCCAGCAGCTACCGAGGGTTGACGGCCAATCAGCCCCAGCATTTT CASSYRGLTANQPQHF
TRBD1 TRBJ1-5 TRBV28 few TGTGCCAGCCCCTACAGGGGAGACAATCAGCCCCAGCATTTT CASPYRGDNQPQHF
TRBD2 TRBJ2-2 TRBV12-3/TRBV12-4 NA TGTGCCAGCAGTTTAAATCCAGCGGGAGTAATCGGGGAGCTGTTTTTT CASSLNPAGVIGELFF
NA TRBJ2-2 TRBV12-3/TRBV12-4 NA TGTGCCAGCAGTCAGGCAACGAACACCGGGGAGCTGTTTTTT CASSQATNTGELFF